This TCR beta chain was recovered during a study of blood T cell repertoires in COVID-19. Study-wide background: COVID-19 samples from acute and convalescent phases originated in the United States, Italy and Spain.

This table comes from immunoSEQ multiplex PCR, and its TCRdb copy is limited to in-frame clones, with some not included. The sample records 150,000 to 200,000 clones, 65% to 80% being singletons. Self-reported history from a screening survey and questionnaire set each donor's cohort. V was clipped by 5 bases and J by 5 bases; unmatched bases: 10. There are 15 residues in the CDR3. CDR1 is ENHRY and CDR2 is SYGVKD in the germline V gene. This TCR derives from a woman in her forties or fifties with acute COVID-19. Sequenced sample: PBMCs or T cells enriched from blood (not recorded which). The chain uses TRBV10-3 and TRBJ2-5, with TRBD2 identical over 8 bases. Written as DNA, the CDR3 is TGTGCCATCAGTACCCCAGGCGGGGGGTTGGAGACCCAGTACTTC. Its protein product is CAISTPGGGLETQYF.